This T cell receptor (beta chain) was sequenced for a study of spatial heterogeneity in lung cancer. As for the study in general: The average appearance count of each unique TCR and UMI combination in raw reads was more than 9.5.

Time point defined: sample taken at primary tumor resection. Sequencing covered unsorted whole RNA taken from tumor, nontumor lung or frozen PBMC. The germline V gene encodes CDR1 ENHRY and CDR2 SYGVKD. This CDR3 is 14 amino acids long. V lost 7 bases and J lost 5, with 17 bases in between. Many counts were recorded for this clonotype. TCRdb re-called the 5' RACE reads through MiXCR, storing one row per CDR3 protein. The repertoire includes 9,500 to 15,000 distinct CDR3 sequences, 5.5% to 8% of them detected once, and under 13% sits in the top ten. The sequences come from normal lung tissue next to the tumor, collected at surgery. V gene TRBV10-3 combines with J gene TRBJ1-2; D perhaps matches TRBD1 (6 bases). The sequence came from a male donor with early-stage non-small cell lung cancer. The DNA for the CDR3 is TGTGCCATCAATCTCCAGGGGCGCGGGTATGGCTACACCTTC. Translation gives CAINLQGRGYGYTF.